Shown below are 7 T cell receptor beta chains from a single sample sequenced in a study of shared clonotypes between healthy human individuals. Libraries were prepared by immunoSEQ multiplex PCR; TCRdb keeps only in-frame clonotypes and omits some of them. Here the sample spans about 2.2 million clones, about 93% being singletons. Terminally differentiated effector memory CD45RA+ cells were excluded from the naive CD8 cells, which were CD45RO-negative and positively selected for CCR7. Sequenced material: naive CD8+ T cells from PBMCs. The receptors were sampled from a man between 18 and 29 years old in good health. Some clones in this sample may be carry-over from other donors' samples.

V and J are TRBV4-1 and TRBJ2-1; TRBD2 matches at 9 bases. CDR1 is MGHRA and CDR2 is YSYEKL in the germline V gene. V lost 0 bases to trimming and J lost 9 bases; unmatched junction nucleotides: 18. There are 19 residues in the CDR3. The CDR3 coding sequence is TGCGCCAGCAGCCAAGATCGCGTGCGGGAGGGCCTTGACTTGTTTGAGCAGTTCTTC. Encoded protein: CASSQDRVREGLDLFEQFF.

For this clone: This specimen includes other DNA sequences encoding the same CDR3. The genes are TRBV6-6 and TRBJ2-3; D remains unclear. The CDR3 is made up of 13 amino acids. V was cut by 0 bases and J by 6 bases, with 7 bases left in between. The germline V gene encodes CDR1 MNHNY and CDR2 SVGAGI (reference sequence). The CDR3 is CASSYSIPDTQYF. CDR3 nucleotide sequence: TGTGCCAGCAGTTACTCGATTCCGGATACGCAGTATTTT.

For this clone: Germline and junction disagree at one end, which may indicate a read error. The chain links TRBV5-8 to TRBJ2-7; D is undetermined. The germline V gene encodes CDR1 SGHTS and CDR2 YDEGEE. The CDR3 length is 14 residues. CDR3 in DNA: TGTGCCAGCAACTTGGCCAGATCCTCCTACGAGCAGTACTTC. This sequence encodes CASNLARSSYEQYF.

The CDR3 nucleotides are TGTGCCAGCAGCTTGGAGACCGGGACTAGCGGGTCCACCTACGAGCAGTACTTC. It yields the protein CASSLETGTSGSTYEQYF. The chain uses TRBV11-1 and TRBJ2-7; 12 nucleotides match TRBD2. Germline V gene sequence: CDR1 SGHAT, CDR2 FQDESV (reference sequence). CDR3 length: 18 amino acids. The V and J ends lost 3 bases and 2 bases, in that order; junction bases with no gene match: 11. The variable domain in full, completed from reference TRBV11-1 and TRBJ2-7, reads EAEVAQSPRYKITEKSQAVAFWCDPISGHATLYWYRQILGQGPELLVQFQDESVVDDSQLPKDRFSAERLKGVDSTLKIQPAELGDSAMYLCASSLETGTSGSTYEQYFGPGTRLTVT.

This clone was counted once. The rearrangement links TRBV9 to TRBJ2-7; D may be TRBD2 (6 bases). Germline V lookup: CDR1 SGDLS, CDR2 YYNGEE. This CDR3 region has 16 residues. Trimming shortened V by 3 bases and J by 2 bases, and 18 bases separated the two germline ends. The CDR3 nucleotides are TGTGCCAGCAGCGCCCCCGGGGGAGTAGAAACCTACGAGCAGTACTTC. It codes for CASSAPGGVETYEQYF.

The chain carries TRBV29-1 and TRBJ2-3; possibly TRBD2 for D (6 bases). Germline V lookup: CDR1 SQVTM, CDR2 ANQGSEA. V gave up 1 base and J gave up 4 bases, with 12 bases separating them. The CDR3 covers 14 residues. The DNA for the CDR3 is TGCAGCGTTGAAGGCCCTGGAGGGCCAGATACGCAGTATTTT. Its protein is CSVEGPGGPDTQYF.

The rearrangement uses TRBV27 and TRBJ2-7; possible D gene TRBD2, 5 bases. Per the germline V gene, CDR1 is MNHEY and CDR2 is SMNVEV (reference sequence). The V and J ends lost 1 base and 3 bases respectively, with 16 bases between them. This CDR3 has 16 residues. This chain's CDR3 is CASSLFPGGSHYEQYF. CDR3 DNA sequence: TGTGCCAGCAGTTTATTCCCCGGTGGGAGCCACTACGAGCAGTACTTC.